This passage covers 9 T cell receptor beta chains from one sample sequenced in a study of cytomegalovirus exposure and HLA in healthy donors. The method was immunoSEQ multiplex PCR; TCRdb's version includes in-frame clones alone and lacks a portion of them. The sample shows about 56,000 clones, about 91% of them seen only once. Sequenced material: PBMCs. These receptors originate from a woman under 30 in good health and CMV-seronegative.

This rearrangement joins TRBV6-5 to TRBJ2-2; D is undetermined. The V and J ends lost 5 bases and 2 bases respectively, with 6 bases between them. Germline assignment: CDR1 MNHEY and CDR2 SVGAGI. The CDR3 contains 13 residues. CDR3 in amino acids: CASSTFNTGELFF. In DNA form, the CDR3 reads TGTGCCAGCAGTACTTTCAACACCGGGGAGCTGTTTTTT.

The chain recombines TRBV28 with TRBJ1-2, with 8 nucleotides matching TRBD1. Germline V gene sequence: CDR1 MDHEN, CDR2 SYDVKM. V trimming: 3 bases; J trimming: 8 bases; junction bases outside the gene matches: 11. The CDR3 spans 15 residues. CDR3 DNA sequence: TGTGCCAGCAGTTTCTCGCGGACAGGGTTTGAGGGCTACACCTTC. It encodes CASSFSRTGFEGYTF.

Note on this clone: Other DNA sequences in the sample encode the same CDR3. J is TRBJ2-1 and V is TRBV5-4; 15 nucleotides align to TRBD2. Germline values: CDR1 SGHNT, CDR2 YYREEE (reference sequence). The ends lost 5 bases at V and 7 bases at J; junction bases unmatched: 4. CDR3 size: 15 residues. CDR3 DNA sequence: TGTGCCAGCAGTCCTGGACTAGCGGGGGGGAATGAGCAGTTCTTC. Translating gives CASSPGLAGGNEQFF.

In this sample, this clone turned up once. V is TRBV28 and J is TRBJ2-4; TRBD1 is a possible D gene (5 bases). The CDR3 spans 16 residues. Germline CDR1 MDHEN, CDR2 SYDVKM. V was shortened by 3 bases and J by 0 bases, with 12 bases between the two germline ends. The CDR3 DNA follows: TGTGCCAGCAGTTTGGGGCAGGCGCTAGCCAAAAACATTCAGTACTTC. Its translation: CASSLGQALAKNIQYF.

The sample holds a few counts of this clone. This chain uses TRBV30 with TRBJ1-3, with D unclear. Trimming took 3 bases from V and 7 from J, leaving 22 bases between them. This CDR3 contains 16 residues. Germline CDR1 and CDR2: GTSNPN and SVGIG (reference sequence). The CDR3 region has the DNA TGTGCCTGGAGCGCGTACGGGCGGGGATTAGGCAACACCATATATTTT. Translating gives CAWSAYGRGLGNTIYF.

This rearrangement joins TRBV28 to TRBJ1-4, with D perhaps TRBD1 (5 bases). Germline V gene sequence: CDR1 MDHEN, CDR2 SYDVKM. CDR3 size: 14 residues. Trimming stripped 2 bases from V and 8 bases from J, with 12 bases between. The chain's CDR3 is CASSLAGHTEKLFF. The CDR3 DNA follows: TGTGCCAGCAGTTTAGCGGGGCACACCGAAAAACTGTTTTTT.

The rearrangement joins TRBV21-1 to TRBJ2-6; the D call TRBD1 from the table was never checked on the DNA. TRBV21-1 has pseudogene status. This CDR3 region has 18 residues. The CDR3 sequence is CASSTSTGDVPGANVLTF. Written as DNA, the CDR3 is TGTGCCAGCAGCACCTCGACAGGGGACGTTCCTGGGGCCAACGTCCTGACTTTC.

V and J are TRBV4-1 and TRBJ1-1; 8 nucleotides agree with TRBD1. Germline lookup yields CDR1 MGHRA and CDR2 YSYEKL. Trimming removed 0 bases from V and 4 bases from J; junction bases left unmatched: 13. This CDR3 is built from 18 residues. CDR3 region: CASSQDPRPGGGGTEAFF. CDR3 nucleotides: TGCGCCAGCAGCCAAGACCCTAGGCCAGGGGGCGGGGGCACTGAAGCTTTCTTT.

This chain uses TRBV9 with TRBJ2-1, with D maybe TRBD1 (7 bases). CDR3 length equals 18 residues. Looked up from germline, CDR1 is SGDLS and CDR2 is YYNGEE. V dropped 0 bases and J dropped 9 bases, with 25 bases sitting between them. CDR3: CASSVAPPESTGRSEQFF. The CDR3 DNA reads TGTGCCAGCAGCGTAGCACCCCCGGAATCGACAGGGAGGAGTGAGCAGTTCTTC.